This T cell receptor (beta chain) was recorded in a study of blood T cells in healthy people across ages. PCR was performed a second time for about 6 to 11 cycles using a sample-barcoded 5' primer and a J-beta primer mix. TCRdb re-analysed the 5' RACE reads in MiXCR, keeping a single row per CDR3 protein. Of some 900,000 distinct CDR3 sequences in the sample, about 48% were seen once. After removal of 8 bases from V and 9 bases from J, the junction contained 13 bases not matched to a gene. This CDR3 has 13 residues. Germline V lookup: CDR1 SGHAT, CDR2 FQNNGV. This clonotype was sampled from a man aged 30 to 45 in good health. Sequenced material: blood. V and J are TRBV11-2 and TRBJ2-7, with 7 bases lining up with TRBD1. DNA for the CDR3: TGTGCCAGCCGACAGGGAAGCTTTCTTAGGCAGTACTTC. It is translated as CASRQGSFLRQYF.